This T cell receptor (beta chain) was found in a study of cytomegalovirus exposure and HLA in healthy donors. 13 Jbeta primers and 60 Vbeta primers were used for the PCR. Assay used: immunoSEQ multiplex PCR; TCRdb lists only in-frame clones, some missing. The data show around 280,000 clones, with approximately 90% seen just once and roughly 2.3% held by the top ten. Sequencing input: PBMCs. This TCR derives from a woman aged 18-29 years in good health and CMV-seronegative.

CDR3 loop: CASSEDRAGGPGETQYF. CDR3 sequence (DNA): TGTGCCAGCAGTGAAGATCGAGCGGGGGGCCCTGGAGAGACCCAGTACTTC. This chain links TRBV6-1 with TRBJ2-5, with 9 bases fitting TRBD2. V lost 1 base and J lost 4; bases outside the gene matches: 10. Looked up from germline, CDR1 is MNHNS and CDR2 is SASEGT. The CDR3 totals 17 residues.